The 5 T cell receptor beta chains listed next were all sequenced from one sample in a study of control samples from healthy donors and cancer patients. This table comes from immunoSEQ multiplex PCR, and its TCRdb copy is limited to in-frame clones, with some not included. The table shows 130,000 or so clones, with over 75% occurring only once. Sequenced input: blood. The receptor set was obtained from a man aged 35-49 years in good health.

As concerns this clone: The same CDR3 can be traced to other DNA sequences in this sample. The chain uses TRBV15 and TRBJ2-5; 7 nucleotides line up with TRBD2. The CDR3 is made up of 15 amino acids. Trimming at V came to 0 bases and at J to 7 bases, leaving 8 bases not matched to a gene. Germline V gives CDR1 LNHNV, CDR2 YYDKDF (reference sequence). CDR3 residues: CATSREQGWGGTQYF. Written as DNA, the CDR3 is TGTGCCACCAGCAGAGAGCAAGGTTGGGGGGGGACCCAGTACTTC.

In DNA form, the CDR3 reads TGTGCCAGCAGCACAAGAGACAGGGGCGATACGCAGTATTTT. Translating it yields CASSTRDRGDTQYF. The chain couples TRBV11-3 to TRBJ2-3, with TRBD1 matching 8 bases. The germline V gene encodes CDR1 SGHNT and CDR2 YENEEA. This CDR3 is built from 14 residues. The V and J ends lost 5 bases and 6 bases, in that order; junction bases with no gene match: 7.

This clone was recorded only once. The genes are TRBV5-5 and TRBJ2-1; D ambiguous. This CDR3 has 14 residues. V was cut by 1 base and J by 6 bases, with 11 bases left in between. Per germline, CDR1 SGHKS and CDR2 YYEKEE (reference sequence). Here the CDR3 reads CASSLLPIPNEQFF. CDR3 nucleotide sequence: TGTGCCAGCAGCTTGCTCCCCATACCCAATGAGCAGTTCTTC.

This chain links TRBV2 with TRBJ2-1; D is unclear. Germline V gives CDR1 SNHLY, CDR2 FYNNEI. This CDR3 region has 11 residues. V was pared by 4 bases and J by 7 bases, with 5 bases between. CDR3 sequence (DNA): TGTGCCAGCAGTGTAAAAAATGAGCAGTTCTTC. Its protein is CASSVKNEQFF.

The rearrangement joins TRBV19 to TRBJ1-6; D unclear. The CDR3 has 12 residues. The V gene lost 7 bases and the J gene lost 8 bases, with 9 bases spanning the gap. Germline CDR1 LNHDA, CDR2 SQIVND (reference sequence). The DNA for the CDR3 is TGTGCCAGTAAGGACGAATATTCACCCCTCCACTTT. It encodes CASKDEYSPLHF.